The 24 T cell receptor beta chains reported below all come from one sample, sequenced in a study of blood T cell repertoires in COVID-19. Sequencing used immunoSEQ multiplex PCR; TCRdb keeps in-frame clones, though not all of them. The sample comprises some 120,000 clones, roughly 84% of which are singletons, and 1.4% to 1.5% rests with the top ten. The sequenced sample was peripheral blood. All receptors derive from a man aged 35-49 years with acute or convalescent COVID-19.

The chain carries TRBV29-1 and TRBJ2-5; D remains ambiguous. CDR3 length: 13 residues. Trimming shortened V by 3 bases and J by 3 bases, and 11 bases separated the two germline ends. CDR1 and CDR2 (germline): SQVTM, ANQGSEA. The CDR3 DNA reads TGCAGCGTTGATGATGGGCCAAAAGAGACCCAGTACTTC. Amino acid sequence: CSVDDGPKETQYF. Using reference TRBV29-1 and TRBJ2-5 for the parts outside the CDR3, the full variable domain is SAVISQKPSRDICQRGTSLTIQCQVDSQVTMMFWYRQQPGQSLTLIATANQGSEATYESGFVIDKFPISRPNLTFSTLTVSNMSPEDSSIYLCSVDDGPKETQYFGPGTRLLVL.

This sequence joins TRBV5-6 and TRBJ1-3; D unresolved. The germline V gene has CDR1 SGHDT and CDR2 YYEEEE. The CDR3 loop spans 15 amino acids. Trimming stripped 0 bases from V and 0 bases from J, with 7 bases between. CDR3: CASSLGRLSGNTIYF. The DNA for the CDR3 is TGTGCCAGCAGCTTGGGGAGACTCTCTGGAAACACCATATATTTT.

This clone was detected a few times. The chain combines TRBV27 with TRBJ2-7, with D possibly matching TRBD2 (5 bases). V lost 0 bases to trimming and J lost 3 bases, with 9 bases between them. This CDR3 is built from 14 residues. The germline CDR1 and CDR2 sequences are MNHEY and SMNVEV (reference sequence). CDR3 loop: CASSLSGDIYEQYF. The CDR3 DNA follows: TGTGCCAGCAGTTTATCGGGAGACATCTACGAGCAGTACTTC.

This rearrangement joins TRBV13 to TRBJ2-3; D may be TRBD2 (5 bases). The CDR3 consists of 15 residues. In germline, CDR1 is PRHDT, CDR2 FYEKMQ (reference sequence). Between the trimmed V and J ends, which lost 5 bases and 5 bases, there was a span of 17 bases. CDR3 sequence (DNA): TGTGCCAGCAGCCTGGGTGGGCGGGTCGGAGATACGCAGTATTTT. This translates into CASSLGGRVGDTQYF.

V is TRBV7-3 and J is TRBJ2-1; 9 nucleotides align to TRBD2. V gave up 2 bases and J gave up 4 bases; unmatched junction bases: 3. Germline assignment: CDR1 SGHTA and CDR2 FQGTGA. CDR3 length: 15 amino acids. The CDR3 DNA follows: TGTGCCAGCAGCTTATTGGGACTAGCTTACAATGAGCAGTTCTTC. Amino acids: CASSLLGLAYNEQFF.

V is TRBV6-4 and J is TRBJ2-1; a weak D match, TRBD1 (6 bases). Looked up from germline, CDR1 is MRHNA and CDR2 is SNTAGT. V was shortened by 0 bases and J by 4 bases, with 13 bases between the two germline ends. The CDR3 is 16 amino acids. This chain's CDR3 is CASSDSMGALYNEQFF. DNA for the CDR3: TGTGCCAGCAGTGACTCTATGGGGGCCCTGTACAATGAGCAGTTCTTC.

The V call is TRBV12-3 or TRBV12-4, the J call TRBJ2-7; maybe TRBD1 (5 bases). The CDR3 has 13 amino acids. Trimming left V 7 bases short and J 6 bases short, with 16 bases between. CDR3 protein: CASTRRVTTEQYF. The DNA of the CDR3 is TGTGCCAGCACTCGCAGGGTCACCACCGAGCAGTACTTC.

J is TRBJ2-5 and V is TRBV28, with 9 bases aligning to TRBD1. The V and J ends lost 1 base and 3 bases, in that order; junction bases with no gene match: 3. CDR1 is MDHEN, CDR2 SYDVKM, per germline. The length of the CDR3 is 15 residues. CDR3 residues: CASSLFGTGKETQYF. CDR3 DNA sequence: TGTGCCAGCAGTTTATTTGGGACAGGGAAAGAGACCCAGTACTTC.

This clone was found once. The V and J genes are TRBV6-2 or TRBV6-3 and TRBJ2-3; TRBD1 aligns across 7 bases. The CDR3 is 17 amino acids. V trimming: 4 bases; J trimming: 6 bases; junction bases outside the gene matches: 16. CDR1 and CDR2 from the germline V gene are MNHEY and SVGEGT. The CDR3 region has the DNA TGTGCCAGCAGTTCCCCTAGGGGGCCGGAGAGTAGGGATACGCAGTATTTT. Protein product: CASSSPRGPESRDTQYF.

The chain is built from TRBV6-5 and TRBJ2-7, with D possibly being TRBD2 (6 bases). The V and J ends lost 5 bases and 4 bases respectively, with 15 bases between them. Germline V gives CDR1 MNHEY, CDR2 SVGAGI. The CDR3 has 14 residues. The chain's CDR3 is CASSRGEIVYEQYF. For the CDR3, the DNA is TGTGCCAGCAGTCGCGGGGAGATTGTGTACGAGCAGTACTTC.

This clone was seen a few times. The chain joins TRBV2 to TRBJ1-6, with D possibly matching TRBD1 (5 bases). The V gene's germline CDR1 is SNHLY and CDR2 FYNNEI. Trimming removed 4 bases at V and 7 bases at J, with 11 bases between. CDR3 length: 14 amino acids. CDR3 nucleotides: TGTGCCAGCAGTGTTCAGGGTGGAAATTCACCCCTCCACTTT. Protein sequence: CASSVQGGNSPLHF.

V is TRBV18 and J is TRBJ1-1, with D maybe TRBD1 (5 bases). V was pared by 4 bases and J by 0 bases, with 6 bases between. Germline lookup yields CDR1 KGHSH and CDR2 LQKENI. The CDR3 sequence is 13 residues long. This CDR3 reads CASSQQVNTEAFF. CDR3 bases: TGTGCCAGCTCACAACAGGTGAACACTGAAGCTTTCTTT.

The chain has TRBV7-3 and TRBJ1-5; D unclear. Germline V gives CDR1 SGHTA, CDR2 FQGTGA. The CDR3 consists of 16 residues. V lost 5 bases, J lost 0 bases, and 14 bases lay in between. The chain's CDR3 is CASSARTEISNQPQHF. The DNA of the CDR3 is TGTGCCAGCAGCGCACGGACTGAAATTAGCAATCAGCCCCAGCATTTT.

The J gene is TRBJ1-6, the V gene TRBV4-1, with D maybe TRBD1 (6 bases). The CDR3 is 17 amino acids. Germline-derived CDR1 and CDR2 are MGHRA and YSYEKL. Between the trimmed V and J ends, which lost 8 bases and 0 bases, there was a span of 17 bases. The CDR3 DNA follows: TGCGCCAGCCGGCTGGGGGGGGGCTACTCCTATAATTCACCCCTCCACTTT. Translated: CASRLGGGYSYNSPLHF.

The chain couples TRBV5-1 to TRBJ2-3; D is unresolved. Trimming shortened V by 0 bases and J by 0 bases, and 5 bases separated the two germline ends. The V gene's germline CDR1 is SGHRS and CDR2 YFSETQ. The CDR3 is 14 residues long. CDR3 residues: CASSLVTSTDTQYF. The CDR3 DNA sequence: TGCGCCAGCAGCTTGGTAACTAGCACAGATACGCAGTATTTT.

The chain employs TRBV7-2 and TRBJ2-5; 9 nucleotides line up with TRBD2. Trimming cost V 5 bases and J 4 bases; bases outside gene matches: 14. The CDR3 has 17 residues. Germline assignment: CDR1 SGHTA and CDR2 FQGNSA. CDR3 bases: TGTGCCAGCAGCCCCGGTGGGGGCGGGGGGGCCCGAGAGACCCAGTACTTC. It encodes CASSPGGGGGARETQYF.

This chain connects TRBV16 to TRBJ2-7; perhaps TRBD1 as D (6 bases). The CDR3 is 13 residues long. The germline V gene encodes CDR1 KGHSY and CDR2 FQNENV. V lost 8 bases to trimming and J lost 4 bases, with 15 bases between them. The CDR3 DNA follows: TGTGCCAGCTTGGGGGACAAGTTATACGAGCAGTACTTC. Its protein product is CASLGDKLYEQYF.

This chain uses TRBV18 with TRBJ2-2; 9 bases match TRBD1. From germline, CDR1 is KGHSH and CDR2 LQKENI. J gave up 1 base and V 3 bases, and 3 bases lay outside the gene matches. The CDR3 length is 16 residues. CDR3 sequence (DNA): TGTGCCAGCTCACCCCTGGACAGGGGGAACACCGGGGAGCTGTTTTTT. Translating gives CASSPLDRGNTGELFF.

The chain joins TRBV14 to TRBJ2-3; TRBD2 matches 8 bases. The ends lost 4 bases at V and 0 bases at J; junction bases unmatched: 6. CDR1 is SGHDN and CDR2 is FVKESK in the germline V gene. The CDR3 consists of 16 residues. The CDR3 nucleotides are TGTGCCAGCAGCCTCGGACTAGCAGTTAGCACAGATACGCAGTATTTT. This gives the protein CASSLGLAVSTDTQYF.

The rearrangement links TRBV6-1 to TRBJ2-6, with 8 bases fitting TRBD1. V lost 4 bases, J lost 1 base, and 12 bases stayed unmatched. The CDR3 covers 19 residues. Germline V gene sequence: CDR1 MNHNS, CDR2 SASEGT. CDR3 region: CASSAMLDRVGSGANVLTF. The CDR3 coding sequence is TGTGCCAGCAGTGCTATGTTGGACAGGGTCGGATCTGGGGCCAACGTCCTGACTTTC.

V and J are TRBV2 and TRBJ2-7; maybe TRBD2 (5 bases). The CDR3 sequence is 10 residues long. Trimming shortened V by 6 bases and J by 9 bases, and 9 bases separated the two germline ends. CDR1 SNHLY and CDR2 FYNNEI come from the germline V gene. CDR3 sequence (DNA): TGTGCCAGCAGCTTACTAGGGCAGTACTTC. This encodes CASSLLGQYF.

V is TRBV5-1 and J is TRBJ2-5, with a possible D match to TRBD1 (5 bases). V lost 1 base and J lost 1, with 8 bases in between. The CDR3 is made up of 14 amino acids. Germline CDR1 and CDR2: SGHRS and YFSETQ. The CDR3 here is CASSLRQFQETQYF. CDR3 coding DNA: TGCGCCAGCAGCTTGAGACAGTTCCAAGAGACCCAGTACTTC.

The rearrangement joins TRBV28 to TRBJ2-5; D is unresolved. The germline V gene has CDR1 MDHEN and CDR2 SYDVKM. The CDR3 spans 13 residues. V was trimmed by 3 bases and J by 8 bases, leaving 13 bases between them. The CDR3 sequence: CASSFISSSTQYF. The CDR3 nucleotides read TGTGCCAGCAGTTTCATCAGTTCCTCTACCCAGTACTTC.

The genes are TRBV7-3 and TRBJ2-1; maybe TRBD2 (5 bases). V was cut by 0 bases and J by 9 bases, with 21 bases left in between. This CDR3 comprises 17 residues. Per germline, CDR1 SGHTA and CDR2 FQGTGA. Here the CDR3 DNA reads TGTGCCAGCAGCTTAACGGGCGGGCCCTTAGAAAGCCGTGAGCAGTTCTTC. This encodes CASSLTGGPLESREQFF.